The rows below give T cell receptor beta chains drawn from one sample of a study of blood T cell repertoires in COVID-19. The table came from immunoSEQ multiplex PCR; TCRdb's copy has only in-frame clones and leaves some out. The sample consists of about 110,000 clones, 71% of them appearing once. The sequenced material came from peripheral blood. The source is a human donor with acute or convalescent COVID-19. The donor label of this sample is uncertain. Each CDR3 is given with its conserved first and last residue. A D gene is named only where the DNA matches it firmly. The size of a clone is reported for some rows only, either as once, few or many, or as a class for expanded clones.

j_call: TRBJ1-1; cdr3_length: 14; v_call: TRBV7-8; d_call: TRBD1; clone_size: NA; cdr3_aa: CASSTRTGRAEAFF; cdr3_nt: TGTGCCAGCAGCACCCGGACAGGGAGGGCTGAAGCTTTCTTT
j_call: TRBJ1-2; cdr3_length: 12; v_call: TRBV6-5; d_call: NA; clone_size: few; cdr3_aa: CASNRANYGYTF; cdr3_nt: TGTGCCAGTAACAGGGCGAACTATGGCTACACCTTC
j_call: TRBJ1-2; cdr3_length: 16; v_call: TRBV27; d_call: NA; clone_size: NA; cdr3_aa: CASSLIRGSLNYGYTF; cdr3_nt: TGTGCCAGCAGTTTGATCCGGGGGAGTCTTAACTATGGCTACACCTTC
j_call: TRBJ2-5; cdr3_length: 14; v_call: TRBV4-1; d_call: TRBD2; clone_size: NA; cdr3_aa: CASSPGGLLETQYF; cdr3_nt: TGCGCCAGCAGCCCGGGGGGACTTCTGGAGACCCAGTACTTC
j_call: TRBJ2-1; cdr3_length: 15; v_call: TRBV6-1; d_call: TRBD1; clone_size: NA; cdr3_aa: CASSEAGGYHNEQFF; cdr3_nt: TGTGCCAGCAGTGAGGCAGGGGGCTATCACAATGAGCAGTTCTTC
j_call: TRBJ2-3; cdr3_length: 15; v_call: TRBV28; d_call: TRBD2; clone_size: NA; cdr3_aa: CASSGTSAYTDTQYF; cdr3_nt: TGTGCCAGCAGCGGGACTAGCGCTTACACAGATACGCAGTATTTT
j_call: TRBJ1-1; cdr3_length: 14; v_call: TRBV11-2; d_call: NA; clone_size: few; cdr3_aa: CASRRQDMNTEAFF; cdr3_nt: TGTGCCAGCAGACGACAGGACATGAACACTGAAGCTTTCTTT
j_call: TRBJ1-3; cdr3_length: 15; v_call: TRBV15; d_call: NA; clone_size: many; cdr3_aa: CATSRGQSSGNTIYF; cdr3_nt: TGTGCCACCAGCAGAGGACAATCCTCTGGAAACACCATATATTTT
j_call: TRBJ2-1; cdr3_length: 16; v_call: TRBV18; d_call: TRBD1; clone_size: NA; cdr3_aa: CASSPPGQGDYNEQFF; cdr3_nt: TGTGCCAGCTCACCACCAGGTCAGGGGGATTACAATGAGCAGTTCTTC
j_call: TRBJ1-4; cdr3_length: 15; v_call: TRBV4-1; d_call: NA; clone_size: NA; cdr3_aa: CASSQDQSLAEKLFF; cdr3_nt: TGCGCCAGCAGCCAAGATCAGTCCCTAGCTGAAAAACTGTTTTTT
j_call: TRBJ1-3; cdr3_length: 15; v_call: TRBV7-2; d_call: NA; clone_size: NA; cdr3_aa: CASSTWGGAGNTIYF; cdr3_nt: TGTGCCAGCAGCACGTGGGGGGGGGCTGGAAACACCATATATTTT
j_call: TRBJ1-5; cdr3_length: 16; v_call: TRBV15; d_call: NA; clone_size: once; cdr3_aa: CATSRDPGATDQPQHF; cdr3_nt: TGTGCCACCAGCAGAGATCCAGGGGCGACGGATCAGCCCCAGCATTTT
j_call: TRBJ2-1; cdr3_length: 12; v_call: TRBV12-3/TRBV12-4; d_call: NA; clone_size: NA; cdr3_aa: CASSPGPNPPFF; cdr3_nt: TGTGCCAGCAGCCCCGGTCCCAACCCGCCGTTCTTC
j_call: TRBJ2-3; cdr3_length: 15; v_call: TRBV19; d_call: NA; clone_size: NA; cdr3_aa: CASSGGSAGRDTQYF; cdr3_nt: TGTGCCAGTAGTGGGGGCAGCGCGGGCCGAGATACGCAGTATTTT
j_call: TRBJ2-1; cdr3_length: 15; v_call: TRBV6-5; d_call: TRBD2; clone_size: NA; cdr3_aa: CASRRSSGGYNEQFF; cdr3_nt: TGTGCCAGCAGACGATCTAGCGGGGGCTACAATGAGCAGTTCTTC
j_call: TRBJ2-5; cdr3_length: 13; v_call: TRBV3-1/TRBV3-2; d_call: NA; clone_size: NA; cdr3_aa: CASSLTGWETQYF; cdr3_nt: TGTGCCAGCAGTCTAACCGGGTGGGAGACCCAGTACTTC
j_call: TRBJ1-6; cdr3_length: 15; v_call: TRBV9; d_call: TRBD1; clone_size: few; cdr3_aa: CASSVVGQGPSPLHF; cdr3_nt: TGTGCCAGCAGCGTAGTTGGACAGGGGCCTTCACCCCTCCACTTT
j_call: TRBJ2-7; cdr3_length: 14; v_call: TRBV7-9; d_call: TRBD1; clone_size: few; cdr3_aa: CASRRQGSSYEQYF; cdr3_nt: TGTGCCAGCAGAAGACAGGGAAGCTCCTACGAGCAGTACTTC
j_call: TRBJ2-1; cdr3_length: 16; v_call: TRBV24-1; d_call: TRBD2; clone_size: NA; cdr3_aa: CATSDQGLAGGDEQFF; cdr3_nt: TGTGCCACCAGTGACCAGGGACTAGCGGGGGGTGATGAGCAGTTCTTC
j_call: TRBJ2-5; cdr3_length: 15; v_call: TRBV2; d_call: TRBD1; clone_size: NA; cdr3_aa: CASSNPTGWGETQYF; cdr3_nt: TGTGCCAGCAGTAACCCGACAGGGTGGGGGGAGACCCAGTACTTC
j_call: TRBJ1-3; cdr3_length: 14; v_call: TRBV3-1/TRBV3-2; d_call: NA; clone_size: once; cdr3_aa: CASSQSGSLGTIYF; cdr3_nt: TGTGCCAGCAGCCAATCAGGGTCGCTTGGCACCATATATTTT
j_call: TRBJ2-3; cdr3_length: 15; v_call: TRBV18; d_call: TRBD2; clone_size: NA; cdr3_aa: CASSLNGGNTDTQYF; cdr3_nt: TGTGCCAGCTCACTCAACGGGGGGAACACAGATACGCAGTATTTT
j_call: TRBJ2-1; cdr3_length: 11; v_call: TRBV12-3/TRBV12-4; d_call: NA; clone_size: NA; cdr3_aa: CASSYSHEQFF; cdr3_nt: TGTGCCAGCAGTTACAGCCATGAGCAGTTCTTC
j_call: TRBJ1-5; cdr3_length: 17; v_call: TRBV7-8; d_call: TRBD1; clone_size: NA; cdr3_aa: CASSPRRTGYSNQPQHF; cdr3_nt: TGTGCCAGCAGCCCCCGGCGGACAGGCTATAGCAATCAGCCCCAGCATTTT
j_call: TRBJ1-4; cdr3_length: 15; v_call: TRBV4-2; d_call: NA; clone_size: NA; cdr3_aa: CASSLDGYINEKLFF; cdr3_nt: TGTGCCAGCAGCCTAGACGGGTACATTAATGAAAAACTGTTTTTT
j_call: TRBJ1-6; cdr3_length: 15; v_call: TRBV18; d_call: NA; clone_size: NA; cdr3_aa: CASSPLGGFNSPLHF; cdr3_nt: TGTGCCAGCTCACCACTTGGAGGGTTTAATTCACCCCTCCACTTT
j_call: TRBJ1-4; cdr3_length: 16; v_call: TRBV5-3; d_call: TRBD1; clone_size: once; cdr3_aa: CARKSLDRRSNEKLFF; cdr3_nt: TGTGCCAGAAAGAGCCTGGACAGGCGATCTAATGAAAAACTGTTTTTT
j_call: TRBJ2-1; cdr3_length: 15; v_call: TRBV2; d_call: TRBD2; clone_size: NA; cdr3_aa: CASSRLAGDYNEQFF; cdr3_nt: TGTGCCAGCAGTCGACTAGCGGGGGACTACAATGAGCAGTTCTTC
j_call: TRBJ2-3; cdr3_length: 18; v_call: TRBV18; d_call: TRBD1; clone_size: NA; cdr3_aa: CASSPGQGAMGGTDTQYF; cdr3_nt: TGTGCCAGCTCACCCGGGCAGGGGGCCATGGGGGGCACAGATACGCAGTATTTT
j_call: TRBJ1-2; cdr3_length: 15; v_call: TRBV5-6; d_call: NA; clone_size: NA; cdr3_aa: CASSLVDRTNYGYTF; cdr3_nt: TGTGCCAGCAGCTTGGTAGACAGGACTAACTATGGCTACACCTTC
j_call: TRBJ2-1; cdr3_length: 15; v_call: TRBV5-1; d_call: NA; clone_size: NA; cdr3_aa: CASSSSQPSYNEQFF; cdr3_nt: TGCGCCAGCAGTTCTAGCCAACCCTCCTACAATGAGCAGTTCTTC
j_call: TRBJ1-2; cdr3_length: 16; v_call: TRBV2; d_call: TRBD1; clone_size: few; cdr3_aa: CASSVTPGQGNYGYTF; cdr3_nt: TGTGCCAGCAGTGTGACCCCGGGACAGGGAAACTATGGCTACACCTTC
j_call: TRBJ1-6; cdr3_length: 14; v_call: TRBV7-2; d_call: NA; clone_size: NA; cdr3_aa: CASSLGHNNSPLHF; cdr3_nt: TGTGCCAGCAGCTTGGGACACAATAATTCACCCCTCCACTTT
j_call: TRBJ1-1; cdr3_length: 15; v_call: TRBV28; d_call: NA; clone_size: NA; cdr3_aa: CASSSWPSSRGEAFF; cdr3_nt: TGTGCCAGCAGTTCCTGGCCAAGTTCAAGGGGAGAAGCTTTCTTT
j_call: TRBJ2-3; cdr3_length: 17; v_call: TRBV18; d_call: TRBD2; clone_size: NA; cdr3_aa: CASSPVGTSGVTDTQYF; cdr3_nt: TGTGCCAGCTCACCAGTTGGGACTAGCGGGGTCACAGATACGCAGTATTTT
j_call: TRBJ1-1; cdr3_length: 12; v_call: TRBV10-1; d_call: NA; clone_size: many; cdr3_aa: CASSGLVAEAFF; cdr3_nt: TGCGCCAGCTCGGGGTTAGTGGCTGAAGCTTTCTTT
j_call: TRBJ2-5; cdr3_length: 14; v_call: TRBV6-5; d_call: TRBD1; clone_size: once; cdr3_aa: CASTRQGALETQYF; cdr3_nt: TGTGCCAGCACACGACAGGGGGCGTTGGAGACCCAGTACTTC
j_call: TRBJ2-2; cdr3_length: 14; v_call: TRBV9; d_call: NA; clone_size: once; cdr3_aa: CASSVVGGTGELFF; cdr3_nt: TGTGCCAGCAGCGTAGTAGGGGGCACCGGGGAGCTGTTTTTT
j_call: TRBJ1-2; cdr3_length: 11; v_call: TRBV6-5; d_call: NA; clone_size: NA; cdr3_aa: CASAGNYGYTF; cdr3_nt: TGTGCCAGCGCAGGGAACTATGGCTACACCTTC
j_call: TRBJ1-2; cdr3_length: 13; v_call: TRBV30; d_call: NA; clone_size: few; cdr3_aa: CAWSVSRYYGYTF; cdr3_nt: TGTGCCTGGAGTGTGTCACGGTACTATGGCTACACCTTC
j_call: TRBJ1-5; cdr3_length: 15; v_call: TRBV19; d_call: TRBD1; clone_size: NA; cdr3_aa: CASSPGTGPSQPQHF; cdr3_nt: TGTGCCAGTAGTCCAGGGACAGGGCCTAGTCAGCCCCAGCATTTT